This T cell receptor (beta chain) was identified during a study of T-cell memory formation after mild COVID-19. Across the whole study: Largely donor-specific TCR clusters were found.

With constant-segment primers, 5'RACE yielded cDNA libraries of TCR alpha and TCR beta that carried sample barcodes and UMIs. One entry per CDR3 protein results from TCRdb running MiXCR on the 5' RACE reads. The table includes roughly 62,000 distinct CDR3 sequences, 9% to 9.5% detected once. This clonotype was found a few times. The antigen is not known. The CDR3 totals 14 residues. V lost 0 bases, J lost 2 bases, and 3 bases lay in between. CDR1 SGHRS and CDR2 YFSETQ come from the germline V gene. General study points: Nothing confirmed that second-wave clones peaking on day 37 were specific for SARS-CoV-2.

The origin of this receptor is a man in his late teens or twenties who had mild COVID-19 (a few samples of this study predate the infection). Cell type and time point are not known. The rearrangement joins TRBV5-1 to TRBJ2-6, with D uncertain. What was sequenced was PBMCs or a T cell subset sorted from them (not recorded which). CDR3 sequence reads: CASSLDTGANVLTF. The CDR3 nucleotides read TGCGCCAGCAGCTTGGACACTGGGGCCAACGTCCTGACTTTC.